This T cell receptor (beta chain) was captured by sequencing in a study of technical replicates of blood from a handful of donors. The CDR3 spans 14 residues. CDR1 is MNHNS, CDR2 SASEGT, per germline. V was cut by 7 bases and J by 0 bases, with 12 bases left in between. Sequenced by immunoSEQ multiplex PCR; TCRdb stores in-frame clones only, minus some. The sample holds about 75,000 clones; around 97% are singletons and the top ten take roughly 0.3%. The sequence came from a human donor in good health. The rearrangement joins TRBV6-1 to TRBJ1-1; D gene ambiguous. The sequenced sample was T cells isolated from PBMCs. The CDR3 sequence: CASIPPGLNTEAFF. The CDR3 nucleotides are TGTGCCAGCATACCCCCGGGTTTGAACACTGAAGCTTTCTTT.